This T cell receptor (beta chain) emerged from a study of glioma-infiltrating T cells after dendritic cell vaccination. Assay used: immunoSEQ multiplex PCR; TCRdb lists only in-frame clones, some missing. The repertoire holds roughly 90,000 clones, with about nine tenths as singletons. The CDR3 contains 18 residues. The J segment lost 1 base and the V segment lost 11 bases, leaving 20 bases of the junction unmatched. Germline CDR1 is SNHLY and CDR2 is FYNNEI. The gene calls are TRBV2 and TRBJ2-3, with 8 bases identical to TRBD2. Sequencing was performed on blood, taken before dendritic cell vaccination. This sequence originates from a human donor with glioblastoma. CDR3 bases: TGTGCCCAGAACGGGGTAGCGGGGAGGGAGTCCGGCACAGATACGCAGTATTTT. This sequence encodes CAQNGVAGRESGTDTQYF.